The T cell receptor (beta chain) described here comes from a study of spatial heterogeneity in lung cancer. The wider study: Each time, sequencing found more beta-chain sequences than alpha-chain sequences.

The germline V gene encodes CDR1 SGHRS and CDR2 YFSETQ. The CDR3 covers 14 residues. Time point here: blood at routine non-recurrence follow-up after resection. Turning to this clonotype: A single base separates this from a much larger clone, so it may be a read error.

TCRdb ran MiXCR on the 5' RACE reads and lists one entry per CDR3 protein. The sample contains approximately 12,000 distinct CDR3 sequences, around 9.1% of which appear only once. The rearrangement joins TRBV5-1 to TRBJ1-4, with 12 bases lining up with TRBD1. The sequencing used PBMCs, collected at follow-up. The TCR was taken from a female donor with early-stage non-small cell lung cancer. This CDR3 reads CACSPGTGGEKLFF. DNA of the CDR3: TGCGCCTGCAGCCCCGGGACAGGGGGCGAAAAACTGTTTTTT.